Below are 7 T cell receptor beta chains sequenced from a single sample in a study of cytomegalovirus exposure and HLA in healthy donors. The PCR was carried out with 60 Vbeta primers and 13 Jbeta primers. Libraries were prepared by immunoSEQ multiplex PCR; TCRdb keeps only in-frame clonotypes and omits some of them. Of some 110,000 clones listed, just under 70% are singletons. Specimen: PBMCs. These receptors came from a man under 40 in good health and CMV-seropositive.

The CDR3 loop reads CASSSGQTDYGYTF. The CDR3 bases are TGTGCCAGCAGCTCGGGACAGACCGACTATGGCTACACCTTC. The rearrangement uses TRBV7-2 and TRBJ1-2; 7 bases fit TRBD1. Germline-derived CDR1 and CDR2 are SGHTA and FQGNSA. Germline trimming cut 4 bases from V and 3 bases from J; bases unmatched to any gene: 5. CDR3 length: 14 residues.

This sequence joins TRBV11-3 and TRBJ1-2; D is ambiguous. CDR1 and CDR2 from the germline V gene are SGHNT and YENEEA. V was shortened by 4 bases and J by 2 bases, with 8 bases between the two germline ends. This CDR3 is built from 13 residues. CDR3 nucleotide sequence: TGTGCCAGCAGCTCTCGACTGAACTATGGCTACACCTTC. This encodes CASSSRLNYGYTF. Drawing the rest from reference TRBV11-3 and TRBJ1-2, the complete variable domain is EAGVVQSPRYKIIEKKQPVAFWCNPISGHNTLYWYLQNLGQGPELLIRYENEEAVDDSQLPKDRFSAERLKGVDSTLKIQPAELGDSAVYLCASSSRLNYGYTFGSGTRLTVV.

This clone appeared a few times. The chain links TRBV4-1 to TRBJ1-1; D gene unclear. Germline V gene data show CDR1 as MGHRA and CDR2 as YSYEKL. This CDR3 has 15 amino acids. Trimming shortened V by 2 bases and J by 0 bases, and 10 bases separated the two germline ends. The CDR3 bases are TGCGCCAGCAGCCAATACGAGGGTATGAACACTGAAGCTTTCTTT. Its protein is CASSQYEGMNTEAFF.

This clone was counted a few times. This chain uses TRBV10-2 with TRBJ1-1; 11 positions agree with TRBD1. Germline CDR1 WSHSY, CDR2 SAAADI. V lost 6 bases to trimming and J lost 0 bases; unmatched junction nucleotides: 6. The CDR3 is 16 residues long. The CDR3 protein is CASSYGTGGMNTEAFF. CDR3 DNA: TGCGCCAGCAGCTATGGGACAGGGGGTATGAACACTGAAGCTTTCTTT.

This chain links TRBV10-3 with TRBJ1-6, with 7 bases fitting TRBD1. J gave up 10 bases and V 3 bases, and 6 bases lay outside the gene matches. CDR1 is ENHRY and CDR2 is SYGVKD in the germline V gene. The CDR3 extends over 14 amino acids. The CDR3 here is CAISDEGARSPLHF. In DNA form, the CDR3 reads TGTGCCATCAGTGACGAGGGGGCAAGGTCACCCCTCCACTTT.

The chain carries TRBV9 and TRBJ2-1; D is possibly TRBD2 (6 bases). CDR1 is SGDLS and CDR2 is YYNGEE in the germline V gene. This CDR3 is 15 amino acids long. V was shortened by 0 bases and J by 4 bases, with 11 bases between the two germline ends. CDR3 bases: TGTGCCAGCAGCGTAGGCCAGGAGGGGTACAATGAGCAGTTCTTC. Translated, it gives CASSVGQEGYNEQFF.

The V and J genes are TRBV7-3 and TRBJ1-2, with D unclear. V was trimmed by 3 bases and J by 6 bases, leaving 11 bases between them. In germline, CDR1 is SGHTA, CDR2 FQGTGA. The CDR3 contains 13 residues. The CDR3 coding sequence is TGTGCCAGCAGCTTCCGAACGGTTGATGGCTACACCTTC. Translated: CASSFRTVDGYTF.